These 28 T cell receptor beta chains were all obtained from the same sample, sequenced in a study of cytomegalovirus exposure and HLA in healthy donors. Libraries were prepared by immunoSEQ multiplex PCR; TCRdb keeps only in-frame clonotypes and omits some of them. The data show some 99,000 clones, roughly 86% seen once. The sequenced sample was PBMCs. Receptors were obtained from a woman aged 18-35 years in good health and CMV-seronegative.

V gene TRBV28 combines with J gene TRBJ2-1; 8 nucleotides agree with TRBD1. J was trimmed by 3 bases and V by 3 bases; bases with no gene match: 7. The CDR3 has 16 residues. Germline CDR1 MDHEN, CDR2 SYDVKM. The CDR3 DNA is TGTGCCAGCAGTTTCGCCTTGACAGGGGTCTACAATGAGCAGTTCTTC. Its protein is CASSFALTGVYNEQFF.

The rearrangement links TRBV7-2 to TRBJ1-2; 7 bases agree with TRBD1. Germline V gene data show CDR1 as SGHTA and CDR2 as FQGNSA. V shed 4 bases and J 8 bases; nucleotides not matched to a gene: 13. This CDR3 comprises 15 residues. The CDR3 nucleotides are TGTGCCAGCAGCTCGCGTACGACAGGGTTTCGAGGCTACACCTTC. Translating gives CASSSRTTGFRGYTF. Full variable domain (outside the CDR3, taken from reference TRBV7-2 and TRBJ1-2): GAGVSQSPSNKVTEKGKDVELRCDPISGHTALYWYRQSLGQGLEFLIYFQGNSAPDKSGLPSDRFSAERTGGSVSTLTIQRTQQEDSAVYLCASSSRTTGFRGYTFGSGTRLTVV.

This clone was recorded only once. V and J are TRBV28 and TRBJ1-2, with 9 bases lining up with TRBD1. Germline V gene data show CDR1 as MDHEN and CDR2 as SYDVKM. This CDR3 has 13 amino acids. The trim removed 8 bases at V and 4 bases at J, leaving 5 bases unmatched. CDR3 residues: CASGPGQGYGYTF. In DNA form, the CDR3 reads TGTGCCAGCGGGCCGGGACAGGGCTATGGCTACACCTTC.

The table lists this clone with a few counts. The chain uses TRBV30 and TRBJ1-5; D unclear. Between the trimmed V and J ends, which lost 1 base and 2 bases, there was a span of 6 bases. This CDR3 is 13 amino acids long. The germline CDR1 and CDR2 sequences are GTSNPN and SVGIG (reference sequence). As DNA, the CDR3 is TGTGCCTGGAGTGGAACAGGCAATCAGCCCCAGCATTTT. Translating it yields CAWSGTGNQPQHF.

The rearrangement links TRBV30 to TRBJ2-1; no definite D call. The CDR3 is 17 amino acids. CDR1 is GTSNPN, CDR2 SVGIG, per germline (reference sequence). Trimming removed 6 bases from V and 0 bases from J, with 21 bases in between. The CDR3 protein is CACGGCVARSSYNEQFF. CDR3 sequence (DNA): TGTGCCTGCGGTGGGTGCGTGGCCCGGAGCTCCTACAATGAGCAGTTCTTC. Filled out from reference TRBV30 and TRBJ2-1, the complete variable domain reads SQTIHQWPATLVQPVGSPLSLECTVEGTSNPNLYWYRQAAGRGLQLLFYSVGIGQISSEVPQNLSASRPQDRQFILSSKKLLLSDSGFYLCACGGCVARSSYNEQFFGPGTRLTVL.

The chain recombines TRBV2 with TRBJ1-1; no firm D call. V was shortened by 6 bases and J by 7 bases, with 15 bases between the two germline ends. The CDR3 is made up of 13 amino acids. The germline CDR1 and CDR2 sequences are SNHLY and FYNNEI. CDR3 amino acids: CASSPHPRGEAFF. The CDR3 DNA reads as TGTGCCAGCAGCCCCCATCCTCGGGGTGAAGCTTTCTTT.

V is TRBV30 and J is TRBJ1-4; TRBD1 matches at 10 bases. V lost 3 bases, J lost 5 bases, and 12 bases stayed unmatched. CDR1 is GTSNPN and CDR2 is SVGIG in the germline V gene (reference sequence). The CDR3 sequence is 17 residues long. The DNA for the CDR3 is TGTGCCTGGAGCCCCCGGGACAGGGGTCTCTCCAATGAAAAACTGTTTTTT. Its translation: CAWSPRDRGLSNEKLFF.

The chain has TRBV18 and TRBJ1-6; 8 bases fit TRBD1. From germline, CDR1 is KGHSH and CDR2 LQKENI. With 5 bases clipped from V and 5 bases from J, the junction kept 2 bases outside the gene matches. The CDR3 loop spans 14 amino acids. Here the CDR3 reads CASSLGQDNSPLHF. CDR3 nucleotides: TGTGCCAGCTCATTGGGACAGGATAATTCACCCCTCCACTTT.

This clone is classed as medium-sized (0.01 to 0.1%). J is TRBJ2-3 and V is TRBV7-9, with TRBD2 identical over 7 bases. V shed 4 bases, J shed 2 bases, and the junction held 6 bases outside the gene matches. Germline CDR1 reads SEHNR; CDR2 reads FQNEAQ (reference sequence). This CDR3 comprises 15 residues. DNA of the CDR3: TGTGCCAGCAGCTCACGGGAGGCCAACACAGATACGCAGTATTTT. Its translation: CASSSREANTDTQYF.

CDR3 amino acids: CASSLPTSLDSYEQYF. The CDR3 DNA reads as TGTGCCAGCAGTCTTCCGACTAGCTTAGACTCCTACGAGCAGTACTTC. This chain joins TRBV28 and TRBJ2-7; TRBD2 matches 7 bases. This CDR3 region has 16 residues. V was clipped by 5 bases and J by 0 bases; unmatched bases: 10. Germline assignment: CDR1 MDHEN and CDR2 SYDVKM. Full variable domain (missing parts from reference TRBV28 and TRBJ2-7): DVKVTQSSRYLVKRTGEKVFLECVQDMDHENMFWYRQDPGLGLRLIYFSYDVKMKEKGDIPEGYSVSREKKERFSLILESASTNQTSMYLCASSLPTSLDSYEQYFGPGTRLTVT.

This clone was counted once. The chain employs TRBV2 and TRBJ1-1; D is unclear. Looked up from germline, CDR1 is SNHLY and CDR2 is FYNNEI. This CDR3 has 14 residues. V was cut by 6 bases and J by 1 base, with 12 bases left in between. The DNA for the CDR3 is TGTGCCAGCAGCGCCGTTAGTGGGAACACTGAAGCTTTCTTT. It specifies CASSAVSGNTEAFF.

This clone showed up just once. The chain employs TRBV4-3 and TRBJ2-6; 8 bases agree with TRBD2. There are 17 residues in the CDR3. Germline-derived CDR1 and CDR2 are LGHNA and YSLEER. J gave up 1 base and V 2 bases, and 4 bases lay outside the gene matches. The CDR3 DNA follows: TGCGCCAGCAGCCAATCGGGGGGGCAGTCTGGGGCCAACGTCCTGACTTTC. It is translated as CASSQSGGQSGANVLTF.

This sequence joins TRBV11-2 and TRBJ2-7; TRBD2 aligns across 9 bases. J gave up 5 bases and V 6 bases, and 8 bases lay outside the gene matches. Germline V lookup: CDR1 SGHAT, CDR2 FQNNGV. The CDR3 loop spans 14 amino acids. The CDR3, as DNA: TGTGCCAGCAGGCAAAGAGCGGGAGGCCACGAGCAGTACTTC. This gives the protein CASRQRAGGHEQYF.

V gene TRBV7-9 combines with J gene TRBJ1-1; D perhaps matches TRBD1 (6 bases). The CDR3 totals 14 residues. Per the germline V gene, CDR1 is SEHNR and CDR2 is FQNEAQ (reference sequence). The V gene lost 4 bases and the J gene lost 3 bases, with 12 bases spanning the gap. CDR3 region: CASSSREGDTEAFF. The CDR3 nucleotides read TGTGCCAGCAGCTCCCGGGAGGGGGACACTGAAGCTTTCTTT. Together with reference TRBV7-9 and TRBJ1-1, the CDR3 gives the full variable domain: DTGVSQNPRHKITKRGQNVTFRCDPISEHNRLYWYRQTLGQGPEFLTYFQNEAQLEKSRLLSDRFSAERPKGSFSTLEIQRTEQGDSAMYLCASSSREGDTEAFFGQGTRLTVV.

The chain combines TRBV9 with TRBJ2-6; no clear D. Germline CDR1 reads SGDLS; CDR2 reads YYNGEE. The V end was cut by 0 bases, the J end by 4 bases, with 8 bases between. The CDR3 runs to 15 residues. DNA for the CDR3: TGTGCCAGCAGCGTAGGCGCAAGCGGGGCCAACGTCCTGACTTTC. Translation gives CASSVGASGANVLTF.

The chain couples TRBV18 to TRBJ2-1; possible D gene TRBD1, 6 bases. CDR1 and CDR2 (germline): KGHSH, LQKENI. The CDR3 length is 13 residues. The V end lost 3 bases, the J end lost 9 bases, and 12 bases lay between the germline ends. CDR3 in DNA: TGTGCCAGCTCACCCAGACAGGAAGGTGAGCAGTTCTTC. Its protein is CASSPRQEGEQFF.

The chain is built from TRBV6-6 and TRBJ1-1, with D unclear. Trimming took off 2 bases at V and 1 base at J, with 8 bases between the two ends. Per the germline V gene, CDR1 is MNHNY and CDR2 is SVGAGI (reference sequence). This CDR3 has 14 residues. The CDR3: CASSYGRQNTEAFF. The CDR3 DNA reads TGTGCCAGCAGTTACGGGAGGCAGAACACTGAAGCTTTCTTT.

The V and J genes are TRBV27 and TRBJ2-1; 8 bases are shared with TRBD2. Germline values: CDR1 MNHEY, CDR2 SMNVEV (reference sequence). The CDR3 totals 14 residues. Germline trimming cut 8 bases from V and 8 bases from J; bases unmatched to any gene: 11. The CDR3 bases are TGTGCCAGCGGCGTGCCAGCGGGAGTCTATGAGCAGTTCTTC. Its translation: CASGVPAGVYEQFF.

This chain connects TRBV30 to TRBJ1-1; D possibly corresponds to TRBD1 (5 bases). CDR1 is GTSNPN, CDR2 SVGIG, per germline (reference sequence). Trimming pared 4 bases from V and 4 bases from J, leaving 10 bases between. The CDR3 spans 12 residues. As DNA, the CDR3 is TGTGCCTGGATATCAGGGTTCACTGAAGCTTTCTTT. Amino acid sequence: CAWISGFTEAFF.

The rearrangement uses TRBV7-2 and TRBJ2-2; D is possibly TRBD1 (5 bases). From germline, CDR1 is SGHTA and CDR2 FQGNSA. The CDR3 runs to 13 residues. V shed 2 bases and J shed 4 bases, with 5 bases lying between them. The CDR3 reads CASSLQGTGELFF. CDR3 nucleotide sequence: TGTGCCAGCAGCTTACAGGGCACCGGGGAGCTGTTTTTT. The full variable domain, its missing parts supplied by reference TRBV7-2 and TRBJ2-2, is GAGVSQSPSNKVTEKGKDVELRCDPISGHTALYWYRQSLGQGLEFLIYFQGNSAPDKSGLPSDRFSAERTGGSVSTLTIQRTQQEDSAVYLCASSLQGTGELFFGEGSRLTVL.

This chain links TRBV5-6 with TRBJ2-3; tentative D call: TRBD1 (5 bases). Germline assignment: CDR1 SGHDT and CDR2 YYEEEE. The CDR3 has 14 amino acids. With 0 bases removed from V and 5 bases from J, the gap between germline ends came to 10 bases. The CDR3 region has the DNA TGTGCCAGCAGCTTGGCAGGGCTGGTAGATACGCAGTATTTT. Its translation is CASSLAGLVDTQYF.

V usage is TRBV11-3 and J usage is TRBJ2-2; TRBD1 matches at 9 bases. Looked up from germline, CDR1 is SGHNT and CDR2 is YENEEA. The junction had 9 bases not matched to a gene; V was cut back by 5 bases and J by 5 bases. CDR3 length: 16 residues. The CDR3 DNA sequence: TGTGCCAGCAGCAAATCGGGGACAGGGAAAACCGGGGAGCTGTTTTTT. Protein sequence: CASSKSGTGKTGELFF. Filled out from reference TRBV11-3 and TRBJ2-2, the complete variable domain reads EAGVVQSPRYKIIEKKQPVAFWCNPISGHNTLYWYLQNLGQGPELLIRYENEEAVDDSQLPKDRFSAERLKGVDSTLKIQPAELGDSAVYLCASSKSGTGKTGELFFGEGSRLTVL.

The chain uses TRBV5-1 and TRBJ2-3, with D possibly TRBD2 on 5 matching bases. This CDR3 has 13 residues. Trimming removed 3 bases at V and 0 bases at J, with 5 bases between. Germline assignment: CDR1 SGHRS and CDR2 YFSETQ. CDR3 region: CASSWTSTDTQYF. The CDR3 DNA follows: TGCGCCAGCAGCTGGACTAGCACAGATACGCAGTATTTT.

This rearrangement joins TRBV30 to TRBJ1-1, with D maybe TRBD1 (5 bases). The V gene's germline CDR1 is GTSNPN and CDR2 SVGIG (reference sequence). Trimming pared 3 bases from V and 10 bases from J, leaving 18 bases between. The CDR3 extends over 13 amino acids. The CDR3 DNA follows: TGTGCCTGGAGCTTAGGGGCGGCGGACGGAGCTTTCTTT. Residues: CAWSLGAADGAFF.

CDR3 coding DNA: TGTGCCAGCAGCTCGGGACATCAAGCGAACACCGGGGAGCTGTTTTTT. Protein product: CASSSGHQANTGELFF. V gene TRBV5-6 combines with J gene TRBJ2-2; the D gene is possibly TRBD1 (6 bases). CDR1 and CDR2 from the germline V gene are SGHDT and YYEEEE. This CDR3 spans 16 amino acids. Between the trimmed V and J ends, which lost 3 bases and 0 bases, there was a span of 12 bases.

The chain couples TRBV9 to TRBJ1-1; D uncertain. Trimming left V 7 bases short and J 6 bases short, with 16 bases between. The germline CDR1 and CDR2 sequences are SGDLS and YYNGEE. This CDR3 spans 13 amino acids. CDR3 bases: TGTGCCAGCTCCCAGTCGGGAAACCCTGAAGCTTTCTTT. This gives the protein CASSQSGNPEAFF. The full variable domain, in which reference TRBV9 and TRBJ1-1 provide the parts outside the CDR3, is DSGVTQTPKHLITATGQRVTLRCSPRSGDLSVYWYQQSLDQGLQFLIQYYNGEERAKGNILERFSAQQFPDLHSELNLSSLELGDSALYFCASSQSGNPEAFFGQGTRLTVV.

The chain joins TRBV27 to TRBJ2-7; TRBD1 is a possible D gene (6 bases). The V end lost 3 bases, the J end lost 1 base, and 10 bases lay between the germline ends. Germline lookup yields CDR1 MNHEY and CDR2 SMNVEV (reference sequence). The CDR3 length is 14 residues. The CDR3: CASSLDSLSYEQYF. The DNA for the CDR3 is TGTGCCAGCAGTTTGGACAGTCTGTCCTACGAGCAGTACTTC.

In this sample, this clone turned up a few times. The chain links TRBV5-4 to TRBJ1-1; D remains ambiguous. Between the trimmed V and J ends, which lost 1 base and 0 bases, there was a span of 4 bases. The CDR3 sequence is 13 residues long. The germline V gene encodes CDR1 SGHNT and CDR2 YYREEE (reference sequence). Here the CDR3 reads CASSLSMNTEAFF. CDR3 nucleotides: TGTGCCAGCAGCTTGTCAATGAACACTGAAGCTTTCTTT.